This T cell receptor (beta chain) came from a study of blood T cell repertoires in COVID-19 (dated by TCRdb to between 2020 and 2021). About the study as a whole: Samples from collaborators originated in the United States, Italy and Spain and spanned both the acute and convalescent phases of COVID-19. The material from the prospective study consisted of cDNA or gDNA derived from T cells, B-cell-depleted T cells, or PBMCs. Subjects who had been exposed to COVID-19, were actively infected with it, or had recovered from it provided the deeply sampled blood TCRbeta repertoires that made up the dataset. The repertoires were made available in a free public database intended to serve as a resource for research on the immune response to SARS-CoV-2. Samples were obtained from the ongoing ImmuneRACE study (first 160 participants) and from about 1,300 subjects provided by 6 global collaborators. The sample metadata nearly always contained a de-identified subject ID, COVID-19 status, age in years and sex. Where available, HLA class I and class II types were obtained from metadata supplied by the sample provider rather than from assay-based typing.

TCRbeta CDR3 regions were amplified from genomic DNA by means of the immunoSEQ Assay, a bias-controlled multiplex PCR. For the original study's pipeline: Nucleated cell counts per sample were estimated from amplification of reference gene primers within the assay. To quantify the absolute abundance of each unique TCRbeta CDR3 rearrangement, sequence reads were collapsed and filtered. For each sample, productive Simpson clonality was calculated as the square root of Simpson's diversity index across productive rearrangements. Drawn from immuneACCESS, this table holds only the in-frame rearrangements with V and J called that TCRdb kept. Clones are partly lost; checked studies trace under half to an unresolved V gene and leave the rest unexplained. D and trimming were read from the DNA, whereas the V and J calls and clone size are those reported in that table. The sample data list some 150,000 clones, and approximately 84% of these were observed just once. Roughly 2% of the sample is taken by the ten largest.

Each collaborating institution followed its own protocols to collect whole blood in K2EDTA tubes. For TCRbeta analysis, collaborator samples were shipped as frozen whole blood, as isolated PBMCs, or as DNA extracted from either sample type. Overall study outcomes, separate from this receptor: Clinical and demographic metadata were provided uncurated, with the amount varying by source and participant.

On this clone itself: Its antigen specificity is not known. No much larger clonotype is one base removed from it; base qualities were not supplied.

The germline V gene (reference sequence) sets CDR1 to SGHAT and CDR2 to FQDESV. The CDR3 sequence holds 16 residues, the cysteine and phenylalanine included. Only the CDR3 region is kept as DNA, spanning 48 bases read in frame from base 1. V is clipped by 5 bases and J by 5 bases, and the sequence between their germline boundaries is 18 bases long. Material: peripheral blood. This receptor was obtained from a man aged 65 to 85 with acute or convalescent COVID-19. The receptor chain draws on TRBV11-1 and TRBJ2-2; perhaps TRBD2 is the D gene, with 7 bases matching. The CDR3 loop reads CASSRMGGRGTGELFF. The DNA reads as follows: TGTGCCAGCAGCCGTATGGGGGGGCGCGGAACCGGGGAGCTGTTTTTT.